Shown below are 16 T cell receptor beta chains from a single sample sequenced in a study of Ad26.COV2.S vaccination and SARS-CoV-2 variants. The sample's treatment: roughly 20 received Ad26.COV2.S at low or high dose, single or two shots; several received placebo; per-sample allocation not given. The samples were gathered on day 63 after the first injection of vaccine or placebo. Profiling relied on immunoSEQ multiplex PCR, and the TCRdb table lists in-frame clones only, not all of them. The sample shows around 300,000 clones, 88% of them seen only once. This sample comprised peripheral blood, obtained in a trial of Ad26.COV2.S vaccine versus placebo. These receptors were obtained from a person aged 18-60 years who received the Ad26.COV2.S COVID-19 vaccine or a placebo.

The chain couples TRBV19 to TRBJ2-7; D is unresolved. The CDR3 contains 15 residues. V gave up 3 bases and J gave up 4 bases, with 16 bases separating them. Germline V gene sequence: CDR1 LNHDA, CDR2 SQIVND (reference sequence). The CDR3 sequence: CASSMATDTFYEQYF. CDR3 coding DNA: TGTGCCAGTAGTATGGCCACGGATACCTTTTACGAGCAGTACTTC.

The chain has TRBV5-4 and TRBJ2-5, with 10 bases aligning to TRBD1. The V gene's germline CDR1 is SGHNT and CDR2 YYREEE (reference sequence). V shed 4 bases and J 2 bases; nucleotides not matched to a gene: 5. This CDR3 region has 15 residues. The CDR3 loop is CASSGKDRGQETQYF. CDR3 DNA sequence: TGTGCCAGCAGCGGAAAGGACAGGGGGCAAGAGACCCAGTACTTC. Variable domain in full (rest from reference TRBV5-4 and TRBJ2-5): ETGVTQSPTHLIKTRGQQVTLRCSSQSGHNTVSWYQQALGQGPQFIFQYYREEENGRGNFPPRFSGLQFPNYSSELNVNALELDDSALYLCASSGKDRGQETQYFGPGTRLLVL.

The chain links TRBV18 to TRBJ1-1; D is ambiguous. Trimming removed 1 base from V and 1 base from J, with 7 bases in between. The CDR3 extends over 14 amino acids. CDR1 and CDR2 (germline): KGHSH, LQKENI. CDR3 in DNA: TGTGCCAGCTCACCACGCCCGGAGAACACTGAAGCTTTCTTT. Amino acids: CASSPRPENTEAFF.

V and J are TRBV7-9 and TRBJ2-3; perhaps TRBD1 as D (5 bases). Trimming removed 2 bases from V and 4 bases from J, with 13 bases in between. The germline CDR1 and CDR2 sequences are SEHNR and FQNEAQ (reference sequence). This CDR3 is built from 15 residues. The CDR3 loop reads CASSLTEDNPDTQYF. CDR3 sequence (DNA): TGTGCCAGCAGCTTAACTGAGGACAACCCAGATACGCAGTATTTT.

This chain connects TRBV6-5 to TRBJ2-7; D may be TRBD2 (6 bases). Germline CDR1 is MNHEY and CDR2 is SVGAGI. This CDR3 comprises 16 residues. Deletions cut 2 bases from V and 3 bases from J, with 17 bases between. CDR3 coding DNA: TGTGCCAGCAGTTACCCACGTGGGGGGTTCGGCTACGAGCAGTACTTC. It specifies CASSYPRGGFGYEQYF.

This chain joins TRBV11-3 and TRBJ2-5; 9 bases map to TRBD2. CDR3 length equals 17 residues. CDR1 and CDR2 (germline): SGHNT, YENEEA. V dropped 1 base and J dropped 2; count of bases not matched to a gene: 8. The CDR3 DNA sequence: TGTGCCAGCAGCTTAGGCTTGACTAGCGGACCACAAGAGACCCAGTACTTC. Its protein is CASSLGLTSGPQETQYF.

The gene calls are TRBV9 and TRBJ2-1, with TRBD1 matching 7 bases. The CDR3 length is 15 residues. Germline CDR1 is SGDLS and CDR2 is YYNGEE. J lost 1 base, V lost 3 bases, and 4 bases had no gene match. CDR3 sequence reads: CASSETGNSYNEQFF. Written as DNA, the CDR3 is TGTGCCAGCAGCGAGACAGGGAATTCCTACAATGAGCAGTTCTTC.

The chain couples TRBV14 to TRBJ2-3; no clear D gene. The V end lost 2 bases, the J end lost 1 base, and 7 bases lay between the germline ends. Germline V gene sequence: CDR1 SGHDN, CDR2 FVKESK. CDR3 size: 14 residues. The CDR3 DNA follows: TGTGCCAGCAGCCAACTTAGTGGCACAGATACGCAGTATTTT. Translated, it gives CASSQLSGTDTQYF.

This clone occurred once. V and J are TRBV11-3 and TRBJ2-7, with 9 bases lining up with TRBD2. V was clipped by 5 bases and J by 1 base; unmatched bases: 12. From germline, CDR1 is SGHNT and CDR2 YENEEA. CDR3 length: 17 residues. The CDR3 DNA reads as TGTGCCAGCAGCCGAACGATTAGCGGGAGCGTTTCCTACGAGCAGTACTTC. Translation: CASSRTISGSVSYEQYF.

The chain recombines TRBV7-2 with TRBJ2-7; no reliable D call. The CDR3 loop spans 16 amino acids. The ends were cut back, 4 bases at V and 3 bases at J, with 19 bases in the middle. The V gene's germline CDR1 is SGHTA and CDR2 FQGNSA. In DNA, the CDR3 is TGTGCCAGCAGCTCACGGATTGGACCGACGATCTACGAGCAGTACTTC. Encoded protein: CASSSRIGPTIYEQYF.

Comment on this clone: The same CDR3 is also encoded by other DNA sequences in this sample. This sequence joins TRBV6-4 and TRBJ1-2, with a possible D match to TRBD1 (6 bases). The CDR3 length is 14 residues. V was pared by 8 bases and J by 3 bases, with 16 bases between. The germline V gene encodes CDR1 MRHNA and CDR2 SNTAGT. CDR3 nucleotides: TGTGCCAGCTCACCAGGGGTGTGGGACTATGGCTACACCTTC. Translating it yields CASSPGVWDYGYTF.

V gene TRBV2 combines with J gene TRBJ1-3, with D perhaps TRBD1 (6 bases). Germline CDR1 reads SNHLY; CDR2 reads FYNNEI. The V end was cut by 5 bases, the J end by 1 base, with 24 bases between. This CDR3 is 19 amino acids long. CDR3 DNA: TGTGCCAGCAGTTCTGGGGGGGCCATCTCCCATCCTTCTGGAAACACCATATATTTT. As protein: CASSSGGAISHPSGNTIYF.

This chain links TRBV23-1 with TRBJ1-5, with 10 bases identical to TRBD1. TRBV23-1 counts as an open reading frame of uncertain function. This CDR3 is built from 16 residues. V was clipped by 4 bases and J by 5 bases; unmatched bases: 8. CDR3 nucleotides: TGCGCCAGCAGTCGATCGGGACAGGGGCCGGATCAGCCCCAGCATTTT. Protein sequence: CASSRSGQGPDQPQHF.

The chain has TRBV6-2 or TRBV6-3 and TRBJ2-1, with 14 nucleotides matching TRBD2. V gave up 6 bases and J gave up 9 bases; unmatched junction bases: 7. This CDR3 is built from 15 residues. Germline values: CDR1 MNHEY, CDR2 SVGEGT. CDR3 in DNA: TGTGCCAGCAGCTCAGGGGGACTAGCGGGAGCTGAGCAGTTCTTC. It encodes CASSSGGLAGAEQFF.

This chain joins TRBV6-6 and TRBJ2-3, with 9 nucleotides matching TRBD2. Germline V gene sequence: CDR1 MNHNY, CDR2 SVGAGI (reference sequence). The V segment lost 5 bases and the J segment 4 bases; nucleotides outside the gene matches: 19. This CDR3 comprises 19 residues. The CDR3 spells CASSRQTSWGGGRADTQYF. The CDR3 DNA is TGTGCCAGCAGTCGACAGACGAGTTGGGGTGGCGGGAGGGCAGATACGCAGTATTTT.

This clone was seen once. The chain joins TRBV25-1 to TRBJ2-2, with TRBD2 as a possible D gene (5 bases). CDR1 is MGHDK, CDR2 SYGVNS, per germline. V was cut by 3 bases and J by 1 base, with 9 bases left in between. CDR3 size: 15 residues. This CDR3 reads CASSDPAENTGELFF. The CDR3 region has the DNA TGTGCCAGCAGTGATCCAGCGGAGAACACCGGGGAGCTGTTTTTT. The full variable domain, with the rest looked up from reference TRBV25-1 and TRBJ2-2, is EADIYQTPRYLVIGTGKKITLECSQTMGHDKMYWYQQDPGMELHLIHYSYGVNSTEKGDLSSESTVSRIRTEHFPLTLESARPSHTSQYLCASSDPAENTGELFFGEGSRLTVL.